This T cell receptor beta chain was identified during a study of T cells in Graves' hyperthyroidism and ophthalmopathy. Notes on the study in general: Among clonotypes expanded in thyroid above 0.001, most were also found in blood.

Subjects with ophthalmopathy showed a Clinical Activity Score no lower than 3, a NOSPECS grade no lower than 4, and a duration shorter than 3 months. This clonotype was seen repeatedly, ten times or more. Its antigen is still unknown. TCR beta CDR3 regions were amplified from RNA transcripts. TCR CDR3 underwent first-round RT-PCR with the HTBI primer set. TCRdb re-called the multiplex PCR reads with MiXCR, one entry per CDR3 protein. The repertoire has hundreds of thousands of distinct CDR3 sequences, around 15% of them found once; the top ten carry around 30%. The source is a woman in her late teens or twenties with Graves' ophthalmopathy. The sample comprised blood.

The CDR3 sequence is CASSLTGALSENIQYF. Here the CDR3 DNA reads TGTGCCAGCAGCTTAACTGGGGCATTGAGCGAAAACATTCAGTACTTC. The rearrangement uses TRBV11-2 and TRBJ2-4; possibly TRBD1 for D (5 bases). The CDR3 is 16 residues long. Trimming removed 2 bases from V and 5 bases from J, with 16 bases in between. CDR1 SGHAT and CDR2 FQNNGV come from the germline V gene.